The source of this TCR beta chain is a study of shared clonotypes between healthy human individuals (dated by TCRdb to the early 2020s). Turning to the overall study: The cohort comprised two women and a few men aged 18 to 49 years. For each donor, CD4 naive and CD4 memory were each given three plates, CD8 naive was given two plates, and CD8 memory was given one plate. The study deeply sequenced blood TCR repertoires of several healthy adults to estimate repertoire size and the extent of clonotype sharing between individuals. Libraries were prepared and TCR repertoires were sequenced by different laboratories using diverse techniques, in order to increase sequencing depth and limit assay-specific biases. Per donor, leukapheresis produced somewhere between about 0.85 and 8.9 billion PBMCs. Study-level results and caveats: Sampling was limited to blood, and TCR repertoires in tissue likely differ from TCR repertoires in blood. Rarefaction of sorted-subset datasets indicated incomplete sequencing despite the large sequencing depth. Based on pairwise subsampling, the degree of clonotype sharing among donors was expected to be affected by sequencing depth. When several donors were compared, the shared fraction of clonotypes was about 5% for naive CD4, 3% to 4% for naive CD8, roughly 2.3% for memory CD4, and less than 0.5% for memory CD8. Clonotypes shared by all four sorted-subset donors showed higher generation probabilities than non-shared clonotypes. The genetic and exposure-history diversity represented was limited by the small number of donors. Estimated clonotype richness was generally larger for naive than for memory subsets.

Donors were healthy HIV-negative adults with no recently reported acute infections or vaccinations. Every donor was a Caucasian adult living in Nashville, Tennessee, USA. Magnetic negative selection was used to enrich CD4+ T cells, after which naive cells were positively selected on CD45RA and the negative fraction became the memory subset. After blood collection by leukapheresis, PBMCs were isolated using Ficoll-Histopaque density gradient centrifugation and then cryopreserved in the vapor phase of liquid nitrogen. Analytical flow cytometry was used to check the purity and quantity of every magnetically sorted T cell population. Genomic DNA was isolated from every sorted fraction and measured by UV absorbance on a Nanodrop 2000c. On this clone: Its antigen remains undetermined. Per-nucleotide qualities are absent, and no much larger clonotype sits a single base away.

Using the deep immunoSEQ assay, multiplex PCR amplified TCR CDR3 regions from genomic DNA. Genomic DNA extracted from each cell subset was distributed evenly over all wells of several immunoSEQ 96-well plates, and each plate served as one replicate. Each replicate PCR for sorted subsets received around 210 ng genomic DNA, equal to about 30,000 T cell genomes. Purified libraries were quantified with a Qubit 3.0 fluorometer, sized on a Bioanalyzer 2100, and re-quantified with the KAPA Library Quantification kit. Every immunoSEQ 96-well plate was sequenced on a separate single-read 150-cycle Illumina NextSeq 550 flow cell. Concerning the study's data processing: The immunoSEQ output contained only junctional sequences without quality scores, so filtering could not match that applied to full-length reads. Sequences were annotated with PyIR, a Python wrapper for IgBLAST v1.9, using IMGT germline references to assign V/J genes and CDR3. Reads with weak V/J assignments (E-value above 1e-6), missing CDR3, stop codons, out-of-frame junctions, or ambiguous translated residues were removed. V3J clonotypes were defined as sequences sharing the same inferred V gene, J gene, and CDR3 amino acid sequence. The percentage overlap between two repertoires was calculated by dividing the number of shared unique clonotypes by the size of the smaller repertoire. Richness of each repertoire was evaluated using RTK rarefaction, the Chao1 estimator, and Recon v2.1 estimates of unobserved clonotypes. OLGA was used to compute generation probabilities for all TCRbeta clonotypes that the gDNA method yielded from a handful of donors. Imported from immuneACCESS, the table was reduced by TCRdb to in-frame sequences with V and J called. These copies leave out some clones; in studies compared against another copy, an unresolved V gene accounts for under half, and the cause of the remainder is not known. For V, J and clone size, that table is used; D and trimming come from the DNA. Here the sample has under 550,000 clones; about 96% occur a single time. 0.055% to 0.075% of the sample is held by the ten biggest clonotypes.

Per the germline V gene, SQVTM is the CDR1 and ANQGSEA is the CDR2. There are 13 amino acids in the CDR3, from cysteine to phenylalanine inclusive. The entry retains the CDR3 DNA only, 39 bases that are in frame from base 1. Deletion took 6 bases off V and 1 base off J, with a span of 12 bases between the germline ends. This receptor was obtained from a woman aged 25 to 45 in good health. Sequencing was performed on naive CD4+ T cells sorted from blood. This specimen's cell subset or site label, interpreted: CD45RA+ positively selected. The chain uses TRBV29-1 and TRBJ2-5; the D segment could be TRBD2, given 5 matching bases. The CDR3 reads as follows: CSVRLRLQETQYF. The DNA is as follows: TGCAGCGTCCGACTACGGCTCCAAGAGACCCAGTACTTC.